Following are 11 T cell receptor beta chains from one sample sequenced in a study of shared clonotypes between healthy human individuals. Only in-frame clones appear in the TCRdb table, and some are missing; sequencing was by immunoSEQ multiplex PCR. Here the sample spans about half a million clones, roughly 85% being singletons. The sequenced material came from PBMCs. These TCRs come from a woman aged 40 to 50 in good health. Some clones in this sample may be carry-over from other donors' samples.

The V gene is TRBV10-3, the J gene TRBJ1-1; 9 nucleotides agree with TRBD1. The germline CDR1 and CDR2 sequences are ENHRY and SYGVKD. The CDR3 is made up of 18 amino acids. The trim removed 7 bases at V and 5 bases at J, leaving 20 bases unmatched. The CDR3 DNA follows: TGTGCCATCACCCGCTCCGGGACAGGGCACAATTTACGAACTGAAGCTTTCTTT. Its translation: CAITRSGTGHNLRTEAFF.

The chain carries TRBV28 and TRBJ2-5; tentatively, D is TRBD2 (5 bases). The germline V gene encodes CDR1 MDHEN and CDR2 SYDVKM. The V and J ends lost 8 bases and 2 bases respectively, with 15 bases between them. The CDR3 is made up of 14 amino acids. This CDR3 reads CASVASLPQETQYF. The CDR3 nucleotides read TGTGCCAGCGTGGCTAGCCTACCGCAAGAGACCCAGTACTTC. Full variable domain (missing parts from reference TRBV28 and TRBJ2-5): DVKVTQSSRYLVKRTGEKVFLECVQDMDHENMFWYRQDPGLGLRLIYFSYDVKMKEKGDIPEGYSVSREKKERFSLILESASTNQTSMYLCASVASLPQETQYFGPGTRLLVL.

The V and J genes are TRBV29-1 and TRBJ2-2, with D possibly TRBD1 on 5 matching bases. The germline V gene encodes CDR1 SQVTM and CDR2 ANQGSEA. V was trimmed by 1 base and J by 5 bases, leaving 17 bases between them. There are 16 residues in the CDR3. The CDR3 nucleotides are TGCAGCGTTGAAGTGGGGCAAGGATTGGCAACCGGGGAGCTGTTTTTT. Translated, it gives CSVEVGQGLATGELFF.

The chain joins TRBV2 to TRBJ2-1; the match to TRBD2 covers 11 bases. CDR3 length equals 17 residues. J was trimmed by 9 bases and V by 5 bases; bases with no gene match: 15. Per germline, CDR1 SNHLY and CDR2 FYNNEI. The CDR3 DNA reads as TGTGCCAGCAGTTATGTTGTGGGAGGGCTAGCGGGAGGTGAGCAGTTCTTC. Protein: CASSYVVGGLAGGEQFF.

The J gene is TRBJ2-1, the V gene TRBV7-9; D not resolved. Germline V gives CDR1 SEHNR, CDR2 FQNEAQ (reference sequence). There are 15 residues in the CDR3. V lost 7 bases, J lost 2 bases, and 15 bases lay in between. The CDR3 sequence is CASIRAAGAYNEQFF. In DNA form, the CDR3 reads TGTGCCAGCATCCGGGCGGCAGGCGCCTACAATGAGCAGTTCTTC.

This clone was recorded many times. This same CDR3 is encoded by further DNA sequences in the sample. The chain combines TRBV27 with TRBJ2-7; TRBD2 matches 10 bases. The CDR3 loop spans 15 amino acids. Germline V gene data show CDR1 as MNHEY and CDR2 as SMNVEV (reference sequence). With 0 bases clipped from V and 6 bases from J, the junction kept 5 bases outside the gene matches. Written as DNA, the CDR3 is TGTGCCAGCAGTTTATCTGTAGCGGGAGGTGGCGAGCAGTACTTC. Its translation is CASSLSVAGGGEQYF.

This chain connects TRBV5-1 to TRBJ2-5, with 8 bases fitting TRBD2. The CDR3 consists of 15 residues. The junction had 7 bases not matched to a gene; V was cut back by 4 bases and J by 2 bases. Per germline, CDR1 SGHRS and CDR2 YFSETQ. In DNA, the CDR3 is TGCGCCAGCAGCAAAACTAGCGGCCTACAAGAGACCCAGTACTTC. Its protein is CASSKTSGLQETQYF.

This clone was seen only once. The chain combines TRBV7-2 with TRBJ2-5, with 9 bases aligning to TRBD1. CDR3 size: 15 residues. Germline lookup yields CDR1 SGHTA and CDR2 FQGNSA. V lost 1 base and J lost 5; bases outside the gene matches: 5. This CDR3 reads CASSLGHRGHETQYF. The CDR3 DNA sequence: TGTGCCAGCAGCTTAGGTCACAGGGGGCATGAGACCCAGTACTTC.

This clone has just one count. The rearrangement uses TRBV2 and TRBJ2-5; maybe TRBD2 (7 bases). CDR3 length: 15 residues. Germline CDR1 reads SNHLY; CDR2 reads FYNNEI. Trimming took off 9 bases at V and 0 bases at J, with 17 bases between the two ends. The CDR3 DNA is TGTGCCAGAGGGGGGGAGAACAGGGACCAAGAGACCCAGTACTTC. It codes for CARGGENRDQETQYF.

Remarks on this clone: A far larger clone is one base from this, pointing to a likely read error. This sample also contains other DNA sequences that code for the same CDR3. The rearrangement uses TRBV28 and TRBJ1-2; D not resolved. Trimming took 4 bases from V and 1 from J, leaving 19 bases between them. Germline CDR1 and CDR2: MDHEN and SYDVKM. This CDR3 region has 17 residues. The CDR3, as DNA: TGTGCCAGCAGTTCAGCTCGGTCACCTGCTATTAACTATGGCTACACCTTC. Its translation is CASSSARSPAINYGYTF.

In its sample, this clone was seen a few times. The chain links TRBV6-1 to TRBJ1-5; unclear D gene. Germline CDR1 and CDR2: MNHNS and SASEGT. The length of the CDR3 is 12 residues. V gave up 11 bases and J gave up 0 bases, with 8 bases separating them. CDR3 sequence (DNA): TGTGCCGCACAGAATAGCAATCAGCCCCAGCATTTT. Protein sequence: CAAQNSNQPQHF.